The 27 T cell receptor beta chains below come from one sample, sequenced in a study of cytotoxic CD8 clonotypes in ibrutinib-treated CLL. Method: immunoSEQ multiplex PCR; TCRdb's copy keeps in-frame clones and lacks some. Of more than 85,000 clones in the sample, approximately 78% are singletons; the top ten hold under 35%. This material consisted of PBMCs, taken after 12 months of ibrutinib treatment. These receptors were obtained from a human donor with chronic lymphocytic leukemia.

The gene calls are TRBV2 and TRBJ2-5; D unresolved. V shed 8 bases and J shed 5 bases, with 15 bases lying between them. The germline CDR1 and CDR2 sequences are SNHLY and FYNNEI. The CDR3 has 13 amino acids. DNA of the CDR3: TGTGCCAGCGTTAGTGGGGTCGGGGAGACCCAGTACTTC. It is translated as CASVSGVGETQYF.

V and J are TRBV5-6 and TRBJ2-3; 7 bases align to TRBD2. Germline assignment: CDR1 SGHDT and CDR2 YYEEEE. The CDR3 is 15 amino acids. The junction had 8 bases not matched to a gene; V was cut back by 4 bases and J by 3 bases. DNA for the CDR3: TGTGCCAGCAGCCGGCTCAGCGGGGAGACAGATACGCAGTATTTT. Protein product: CASSRLSGETDTQYF.

The sample holds a few counts of this clone. The chain links TRBV18 to TRBJ2-7; D unclear. The CDR3 runs 11 residues. Germline V gives CDR1 KGHSH, CDR2 LQKENI. The V end was cut by 4 bases, the J end by 3 bases, with 4 bases between. The CDR3 sequence: CASSRDYEQYF. CDR3 in DNA: TGTGCCAGCTCACGGGACTACGAGCAGTACTTC.

Here the CDR3 reads CASSPGENQRRQETQYF. The CDR3, as DNA: TGCGCCAGCAGCCCCGGGGAGAACCAAAGGCGGCAAGAGACCCAGTACTTC. The V call is TRBV4-1, the J call TRBJ2-5; a weak D match, TRBD2 (5 bases). This CDR3 has 17 residues. V was shortened by 4 bases and J by 2 bases, with 20 bases between the two germline ends. From germline, CDR1 is MGHRA and CDR2 YSYEKL.

Comments on this clone: This may be a read error, as it is one base from a much larger clone. This rearrangement joins TRBV7-3 to TRBJ2-1; D might be TRBD2 (6 bases). Germline CDR1 reads SGHTA; CDR2 reads FQGTGA. The CDR3 sequence is 14 residues long. This CDR3 is CASSQEGLYNEQFF. DNA for the CDR3: TGCGCCAGCAGCCAAGAGGGACTCTACAATGAGCAGTTCTTC.

The V and J genes are TRBV18 and TRBJ1-1; D possibly corresponds to TRBD1 (6 bases). Trimming took off 3 bases at V and 8 bases at J, with 13 bases between the two ends. Germline V CDR1 and CDR2: KGHSH, LQKENI. The CDR3 extends over 13 amino acids. DNA of the CDR3: TGTGCCAGCTCACCGAGTCCGACAGGAGAAGCTTTCTTT. This translates into CASSPSPTGEAFF.

The chain has TRBV5-6 and TRBJ2-5; no firm D call. Trimming removed 0 bases at V and 4 bases at J, with 1 base between. The CDR3 covers 11 residues. CDR1 and CDR2 from the germline V gene are SGHDT and YYEEEE. As DNA, the CDR3 is TGTGCCAGCAGCTTGGTAGAGACCCAGTACTTC. Amino acid sequence: CASSLVETQYF.

V is TRBV5-1 and J is TRBJ2-5, with TRBD1 matching over 9 bases. The length of the CDR3 is 15 residues. Trimming removed 4 bases from V and 3 bases from J; junction bases left unmatched: 7. Germline lookup yields CDR1 SGHRS and CDR2 YFSETQ. CDR3 residues: CASSTSGTGKETQYF. DNA of the CDR3: TGCGCCAGCAGCACTTCCGGGACAGGGAAAGAGACCCAGTACTTC.

The chain couples TRBV5-1 to TRBJ1-2, with 10 bases that match TRBD1. The CDR3 sequence is 16 residues long. V was pared by 4 bases and J by 4 bases, with 10 bases of the junction left unmatched. CDR1 and CDR2 from the germline V gene are SGHRS and YFSETQ. This chain's CDR3 is CASSKGTGAKGYGYTF. CDR3 DNA sequence: TGCGCCAGCAGCAAAGGGACAGGGGCCAAAGGCTATGGCTACACCTTC.

The J gene is TRBJ1-2, the V gene TRBV18; D uncertain. This CDR3 has 15 residues. V shed 3 bases and J shed 4 bases, with 15 bases lying between them. In germline, CDR1 is KGHSH, CDR2 LQKENI. The CDR3: CASSPTMSSGYGYTF. CDR3 coding DNA: TGTGCCAGCTCACCGACGATGAGTAGTGGCTATGGCTACACCTTC.

This clone showed up just once. The chain carries TRBV5-6 and TRBJ2-7, with no clear D. Germline V gene sequence: CDR1 SGHDT, CDR2 YYEEEE. The V end lost 1 base, the J end lost 0 bases, and 5 bases lay between the germline ends. This CDR3 spans 13 amino acids. CDR3 DNA sequence: TGTGCCAGCAGCTTGCAAGGCTCCTACGAGCAGTACTTC. This gives the protein CASSLQGSYEQYF.

The chain uses TRBV6-5 and TRBJ2-1; D is perhaps TRBD2 (6 bases). The V gene's germline CDR1 is MNHEY and CDR2 SVGAGI. The CDR3 runs 14 residues. The V end lost 6 bases, the J end lost 7 bases, and 16 bases lay between the germline ends. The CDR3 region has the DNA TGTGCCAGCAGGGACCCGACGGGGAGGAATGAGCAGTTCTTC. This translates into CASRDPTGRNEQFF.

The chain uses TRBV30 and TRBJ1-6; D is possibly TRBD1 (5 bases). This CDR3 is built from 14 residues. Germline V lookup: CDR1 GTSNPN, CDR2 SVGIG (reference sequence). V lost 3 bases and J lost 6, with 12 bases in between. The CDR3 DNA is TGTGCCTGGAGAAGGGGAAGCGGTAATTCACCCCTCCACTTT. Encoded protein: CAWRRGSGNSPLHF.

This chain uses TRBV18 with TRBJ1-5; D uncertain. CDR3 length equals 14 residues. The germline gives CDR1 KGHSH, CDR2 LQKENI. The ends were cut back, 2 bases at V and 7 bases at J, with 12 bases in the middle. The CDR3 DNA reads TGTGCCAGCTCACCAGGACCAACCGGACAGCCCCAGCATTTT. Protein product: CASSPGPTGQPQHF.

Details on this clone: One end of the junction is discordant with germline, which a read error may explain. The rearrangement uses TRBV10-3 and TRBJ2-7, with D perhaps matching TRBD1 or TRBD2 (5 bases each). The CDR3 runs to 13 residues. Germline V CDR1 and CDR2: ENHRY, SYGVKD. CDR3 nucleotide sequence: TGTGCCAGCAGTGAAGGGGAGTTCTACGAGCAGTACTTC. Translating gives CASSEGEFYEQYF.

The gene calls are TRBV7-2 and TRBJ1-1; a possible D gene is TRBD1 (5 bases). V gave up 2 bases and J gave up 0 bases, with 13 bases separating them. The germline V gene has CDR1 SGHTA and CDR2 FQGNSA. The CDR3 is 16 amino acids. The CDR3 DNA is TGTGCCAGCAGCTTATTGGGGCCGAGTATGAACACTGAAGCTTTCTTT. Translating gives CASSLLGPSMNTEAFF.

This clone was detected only once. This chain joins TRBV7-3 and TRBJ2-3, with 7 positions matching TRBD2. J lost 2 bases, V lost 2 bases, and 4 bases had no gene match. Germline CDR1 is SGHTA and CDR2 is FQGTGA. The CDR3 covers 15 residues. CDR3 in amino acids: CASSLAGENTDTQYF. DNA of the CDR3: TGTGCCAGCAGCTTAGCGGGAGAGAACACAGATACGCAGTATTTT. The full variable domain, in which reference TRBV7-3 and TRBJ2-3 provide the parts outside the CDR3, is GAGVSQTPSNKVTEKGKYVELRCDPISGHTALYWYRQSLGQGPEFLIYFQGTGAADDSGLPNDRFFAVRPEGSVSTLKIQRTERGDSAVYLCASSLAGENTDTQYFGPGTRLTVL.

The rearrangement uses TRBV30 and TRBJ2-7; D is ambiguous. V dropped 0 bases and J dropped 4 bases, with 7 bases sitting between them. This CDR3 comprises 12 residues. Germline V gives CDR1 GTSNPN, CDR2 SVGIG (reference sequence). The CDR3 protein is CAWSVSFYEQYF. CDR3 nucleotide sequence: TGTGCCTGGAGTGTAAGCTTTTACGAGCAGTACTTC.

The chain is built from TRBV2 and TRBJ1-4, with 8 bases matching TRBD1. The trim removed 4 bases at V and 3 bases at J, leaving 1 base unmatched. The germline gives CDR1 SNHLY, CDR2 FYNNEI. CDR3 length: 14 amino acids. CDR3 protein: CASSATGANEKLFF. The CDR3 coding sequence is TGTGCCAGCAGTGCGACAGGGGCTAATGAAAAACTGTTTTTT.

The DNA of the CDR3 is TGTGCCAGCAGGGAGGACCACGGTATCAATTCACCCCTCCACTTT. Its translation: CASREDHGINSPLHF. The chain uses TRBV6-6 and TRBJ1-6; no firm D call. V shed 6 bases and J shed 7 bases, with 16 bases lying between them. CDR1 MNHNY and CDR2 SVGAGI come from the germline V gene (reference sequence). The CDR3 runs 15 residues.

The rearrangement uses TRBV9 and TRBJ2-6; D perhaps matches TRBD1 (6 bases). The CDR3 extends over 16 amino acids. The V and J ends lost 0 bases and 4 bases respectively, with 11 bases between them. CDR1 is SGDLS, CDR2 YYNGEE, per germline. The DNA of the CDR3 is TGTGCCAGCAGCGTAGGAGGGACAACCGGGGCCAACGTCCTGACTTTC. Translating gives CASSVGGTTGANVLTF.

This chain connects TRBV12-5 to TRBJ1-3; a weak D match, TRBD1 (6 bases). Trimming took 6 bases from V and 4 from J, leaving 10 bases between them. Germline CDR1 and CDR2: LGHNT and FRNRAP. This CDR3 comprises 13 residues. In nucleotides, the CDR3 is TGTGCTAGTGGACTCACAGGGGGAAACACCATATATTTT. It codes for CASGLTGGNTIYF.

The chain recombines TRBV7-3 with TRBJ2-4; TRBD2 might be the D (5 bases). The CDR3 sequence is 13 residues long. From germline, CDR1 is SGHTA and CDR2 FQGTGA. The V end lost 5 bases, the J end lost 6 bases, and 11 bases lay between the germline ends. This chain's CDR3 is CASSHDGGNIQYF. The CDR3 nucleotides are TGTGCCAGCAGCCATGACGGAGGAAACATTCAGTACTTC. The complete variable domain, with remaining parts taken from reference TRBV7-3 and TRBJ2-4, reads GAGVSQTPSNKVTEKGKYVELRCDPISGHTALYWYRQSLGQGPEFLIYFQGTGAADDSGLPNDRFFAVRPEGSVSTLKIQRTERGDSAVYLCASSHDGGNIQYFGAGTRLSVL.

This clone was seen only once. V gene TRBV7-3 combines with J gene TRBJ2-1; D is unresolved. Per the germline V gene, CDR1 is SGHTA and CDR2 is FQGTGA. This CDR3 region has 13 residues. Trimming removed 1 base from V and 8 bases from J, with 9 bases in between. CDR3 in amino acids: CASSLRRSYEQFF. Written as DNA, the CDR3 is TGTGCCAGCAGCTTAAGAAGAAGTTATGAGCAGTTCTTC.

The V call is TRBV15, the J call TRBJ1-1; D gene uncertain. Per germline, CDR1 LNHNV and CDR2 YYDKDF (reference sequence). With 0 bases removed from V and 8 bases from J, the gap between germline ends came to 10 bases. This CDR3 has 13 residues. CDR3 in DNA: TGTGCCACCAGCAGAGACGGCAGTCTAGAAGCTTTCTTT. It specifies CATSRDGSLEAFF.

J is TRBJ1-1 and V is TRBV7-6, with D uncertain. CDR1 is SGHVS and CDR2 is FNYEAQ in the germline V gene. The CDR3 length is 14 residues. V was cut by 1 base and J by 2 bases, with 8 bases left in between. CDR3 protein: CASSLETLNTEAFF. The DNA of the CDR3 is TGTGCCAGCAGCTTAGAAACCCTTAACACTGAAGCTTTCTTT.

This sequence joins TRBV7-3 and TRBJ1-1; 9 bases fit TRBD1. The CDR3 sequence is 16 residues long. CDR1 and CDR2 from the germline V gene are SGHTA and FQGTGA. Losses at the gene ends were 0 bases for V and 4 bases for J; bases not matched to a gene: 6. CDR3 nucleotides: TGTGCCAGCAGCTTAACCGGGACAGGGTGGGGCACTGAAGCTTTCTTT. Translation: CASSLTGTGWGTEAFF.